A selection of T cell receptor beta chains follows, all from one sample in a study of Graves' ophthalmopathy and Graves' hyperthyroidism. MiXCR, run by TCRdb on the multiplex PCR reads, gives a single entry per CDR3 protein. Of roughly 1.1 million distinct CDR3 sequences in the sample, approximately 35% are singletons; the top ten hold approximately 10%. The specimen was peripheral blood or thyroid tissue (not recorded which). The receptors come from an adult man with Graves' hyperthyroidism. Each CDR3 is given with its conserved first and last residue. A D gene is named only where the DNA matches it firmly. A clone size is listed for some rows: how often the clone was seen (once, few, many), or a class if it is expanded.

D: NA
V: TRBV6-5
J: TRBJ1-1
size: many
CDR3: CASSPLGPNTEAFF
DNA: TGTGCCAGCAGTCCGCTCGGTCCGAACACTGAAGCTTTCTTT

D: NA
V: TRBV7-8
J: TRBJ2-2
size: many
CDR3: CASSLFRGADTGELFF
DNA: TGTGCCAGCAGCTTATTCCGGGGGGCAGACACCGGGGAGCTGTTTTTT

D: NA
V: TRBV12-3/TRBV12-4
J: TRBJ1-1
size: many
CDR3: CASSFSGPTEAFF
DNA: TGTGCCAGCAGTTTCTCAGGCCCCACTGAAGCTTTCTTT

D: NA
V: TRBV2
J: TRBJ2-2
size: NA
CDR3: CASSSTGLANTGELFF
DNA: TGTGCCAGCAGCTCGACGGGACTCGCGAACACCGGGGAGCTGTTTTTT

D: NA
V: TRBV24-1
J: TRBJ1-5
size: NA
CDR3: CATSDLGGGNQPQHF
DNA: TGTGCCACCAGTGATCTGGGAGGGGGGAATCAGCCCCAGCATTTT

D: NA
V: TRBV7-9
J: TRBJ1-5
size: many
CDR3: CASSRDGSRQPQHF
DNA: TGTGCCAGCAGCCGCGACGGGTCACGGCAGCCCCAGCATTTT

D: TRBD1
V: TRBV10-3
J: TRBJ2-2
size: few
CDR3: CAIGPGQGVTGELFF
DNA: TGTGCCATCGGACCGGGACAGGGGGTCACCGGGGAGCTGTTTTTT

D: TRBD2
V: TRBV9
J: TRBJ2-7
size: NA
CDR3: CASSVGGGTSVIYEQYF
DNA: TGTGCCAGCAGCGTAGGAGGGGGGACTAGCGTCATCTACGAGCAGTACTTC

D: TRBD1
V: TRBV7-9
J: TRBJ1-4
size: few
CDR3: CASSLAPGQGDEKLFF
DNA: TGTGCCAGCAGCTTAGCGCCGGGACAGGGGGATGAAAAACTGTTTTTT

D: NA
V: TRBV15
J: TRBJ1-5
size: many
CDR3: CATSRGGEYQPQHF
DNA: TGTGCCACCAGCAGAGGAGGGGAATATCAGCCCCAGCATTTT

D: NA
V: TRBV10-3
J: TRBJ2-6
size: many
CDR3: CAISESSNSGANVLTF
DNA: TGTGCCATCAGTGAATCGTCGAACTCTGGGGCCAACGTCCTGACTTTC

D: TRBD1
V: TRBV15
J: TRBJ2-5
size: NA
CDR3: CATLNGDRGIAETQYF
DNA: TGTGCCACGCTAAATGGGGACAGGGGGATCGCAGAGACCCAGTACTTC

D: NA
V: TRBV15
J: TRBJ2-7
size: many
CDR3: CATSREGEQYF
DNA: TGTGCCACCAGCAGAGAGGGCGAGCAGTACTTC

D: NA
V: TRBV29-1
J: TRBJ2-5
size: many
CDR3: CSVEPGWGWAETQYF
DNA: TGCAGCGTAGAACCAGGGTGGGGGTGGGCAGAGACCCAGTACTTC

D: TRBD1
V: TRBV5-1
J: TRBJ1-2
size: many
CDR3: CASSQGQGHYGYTF
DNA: TGCGCCAGCAGCCAAGGACAGGGGCACTATGGCTACACCTTC

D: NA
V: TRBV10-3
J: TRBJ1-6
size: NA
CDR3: CAISESSRNNSPLHF
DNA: TGTGCCATCAGTGAGTCATCGAGAAATAATTCACCCCTCCACTTT

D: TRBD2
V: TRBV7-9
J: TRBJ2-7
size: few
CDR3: CASSITSGRGSSYGQYF
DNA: TGTGCCAGCAGCATTACTAGCGGGAGGGGTTCCTCCTACGGGCAGTACTTC

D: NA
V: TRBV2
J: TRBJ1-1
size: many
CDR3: CASSDPRPGSSEAFF
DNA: TGTGCCAGCAGTGACCCGAGACCAGGGTCCTCTGAAGCTTTCTTT

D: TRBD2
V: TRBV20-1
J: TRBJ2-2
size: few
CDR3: CSASSPREPYTGELFF
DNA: TGCAGTGCAAGTTCCCCGCGGGAGCCTTACACCGGGGAGCTGTTTTTT

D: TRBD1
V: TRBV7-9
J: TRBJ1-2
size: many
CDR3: CASSRGTDPYGYTF
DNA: TGTGCCAGCAGCCGGGGGACAGACCCTTATGGCTACACCTTC

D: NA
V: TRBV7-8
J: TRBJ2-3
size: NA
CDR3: CASSGRGTTDTQYF
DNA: TGTGCCAGCAGCGGTCGCGGCACCACAGATACGCAGTATTTT

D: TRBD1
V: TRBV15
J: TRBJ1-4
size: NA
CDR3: CATSRSTGGNNEKLFF
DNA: TGTGCCACCAGCAGATCGACAGGGGGGAACAATGAAAAACTGTTTTTT

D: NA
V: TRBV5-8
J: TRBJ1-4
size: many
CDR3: CASSLEPEKLFF
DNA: TGTGCCAGCAGCTTGGAACCAGAAAAACTGTTTTTT